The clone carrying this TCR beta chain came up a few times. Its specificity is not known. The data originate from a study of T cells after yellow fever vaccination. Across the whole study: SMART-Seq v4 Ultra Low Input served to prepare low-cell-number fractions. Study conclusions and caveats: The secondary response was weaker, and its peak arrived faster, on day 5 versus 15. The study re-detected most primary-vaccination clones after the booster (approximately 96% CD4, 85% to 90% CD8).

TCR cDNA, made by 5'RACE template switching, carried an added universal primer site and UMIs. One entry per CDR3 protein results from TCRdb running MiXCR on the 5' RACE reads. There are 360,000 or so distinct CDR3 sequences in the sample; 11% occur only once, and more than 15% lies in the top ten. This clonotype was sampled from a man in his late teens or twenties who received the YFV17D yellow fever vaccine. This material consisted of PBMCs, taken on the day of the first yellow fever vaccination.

The CDR3 DNA sequence: TGTGCCAGCAGCCCCTGGCGTAGCGCGAACACCGGGGAGCTGTTTTTT. Its translation is CASSPWRSANTGELFF. This sequence joins TRBV7-3 and TRBJ2-2; TRBD2 is a possible D gene (5 bases). The CDR3 is 16 amino acids. CDR1 and CDR2 (germline): SGHTA, FQGTGA. The V and J ends lost 5 bases and 0 bases respectively, with 13 bases between them. The full variable domain, in which reference TRBV7-3 and TRBJ2-2 provide the parts outside the CDR3, is GAGVSQTPSNKVTEKGKYVELRCDPISGHTALYWYRQSLGQGPEFLIYFQGTGAADDSGLPNDRFFAVRPEGSVSTLKIQRTERGDSAVYLCASSPWRSANTGELFFGEGSRLTVL.